This T cell receptor (beta chain) was sequenced for a study of identical twins (TCRdb year 2016). In the study overall: To test whether fetal clonotypes persist, the study used deep sequencing on TCR alpha and beta repertoires from monozygotic twins, unrelated adults of various ages, and cord blood. To rule out contamination, replicate twin experiments were performed at different times with different library preparation protocols. Study-wide findings and limitations: Abundant cord blood beta clonotypes carried fewer insertions; young adult naive repertoires showed a weaker similar trend, while memory repertoires showed none. Compared with coincidental sharing between unrelated individuals, an excess of low generation-probability sequences was observed among out-of-frame TCR alpha sequences shared between twins. In beta out-of-frame sequences, excess twin sharing was weaker, because having fewer shared sequences lowered the signal-to-noise ratio. Invariant T cells such as MAIT and iNKT could partly confound zero-insertion analyses, though diverse VJ usage argued against this for most clonotypes. Recombination models systematically underestimated out-of-frame TCR alpha sharing in monozygotic twins but agreed with sharing between unrelated individuals. Conclusions relied on cross-sectional statistical analysis, since the same donors could not be followed over many years.

This clonotype was observed a handful of times. Its binding antigen is unknown. No qualities accompany the bases; no much larger clone lies one base away. The library was obtained by 5' RACE. The sequencer was an Illumina HiSeq 2000. A universal primer binding site was introduced by template switching, and a unique molecular identifier was present in the final cDNA, enabling accurate counting of TCR cDNA molecules. Specific primers in the conserved constant-segment region were used to synthesize first-strand cDNA for TCR alpha and beta chains. To control for contamination, every cDNA library was double barcoded, receiving both a SMART-Mk sample barcode and Illumina barcodes. TruSeq adapter sequences, together with Illumina sample barcodes, were added in two successive PCR steps. The Illumina HiSeq platform was used with custom primers to sequence TCR alpha and beta cDNA libraries. The study's processing was this. MiGEC was used to process raw reads and extract unique molecular identifiers, and MiXCR was used to find CDR3 positions. For each individual, recombination models were inferred using an EM algorithm with the repgenHMM and IGoR tools. The analysis of shared clonotypes was done with the tcR package in R, with sharing normalized by the product of cloneset sizes. Out-of-frame nonproductive sequences were analyzed to study raw recombination free of thymic and clonal selection effects. TCRdb cleaned the public reads at Q25 with fastp, built clones with MiXCR and kept in-frame beta chains. Each CDR3 protein gets just one entry, which takes the most common genes and DNA from the rows behind it. TCRdb, rather than the study authors, made the V and J calls. The sample contains roughly 720,000 distinct CDR3 sequences, 15% to 20% of them found a single time. Of the sample, roughly 13% falls within the top ten clones.

Every donor in the study was a healthy Caucasian. The twin cohort comprised three pairs of female monozygotic twins, all aged roughly 18 to 29 years. The RNA used for TCR libraries was isolated from peripheral blood mononuclear cells. These data are also associated with another study on T cells expressing NK-cell markers. The second paper states: In sorted CD3+CD56+NKG2C+, CD3+CD56+NKG2C- and CD3+CD56-NKG2C+ T-cell subsets from several donors, TCR beta-chain repertoires were profiled. Among the eight sequenced donors, only one was HCMV-seronegative, while the other seven were HCMV-seropositive. To restrict sorting to alphabetaTCR-expressing T cells, an anti-gammadeltaTCR antibody was added in several experiments. For six donors, the dominant CD3+CD56+NKG2C+ clonotypes were among the top 10 CD8+ clonotypes and accounted for about 1.0-7.5% of CD8+ T cells. Those dominant clonotypes were again the most abundant among CD3+CD56-NKG2C+ cells in a few donors, at roughly 25-65%. Whether the expanded NKG2C-expressing T cell clones were specific for HCMV antigens was left unclear. Randomly selected healthy volunteers, three men and five women, were used as the eight sequenced donors. HCMV serostatus was determined by detecting HCMV-specific IgG in serum with a commercial ELISA kit. For roughly six donors, bulk peripheral blood T-cell repertoires were additionally sequenced from unsorted PBMC. MIGEC was used to demultiplex reads and group the reads by UMI, and MiTCR was used to assemble and quantify clonotypes. Only TCR cDNA sequences supported by at least two reads were kept to exclude erroneous sequences. The tcR package was used for downstream repertoire analysis, with clonotypes matched between fractions based on CDR3 nucleotide sequence plus V segment. Antigen specificity was annotated against VDJdb with VDJmatch, allowing one amino acid substitution in CDR3.

The clonotype was recovered from a woman aged 18 to 35 in good health. Specimen: PBMCs.

The nucleotides are TGTGCCAGCAGCCAAGATTTCACAGGGCCCTATGGCTACACCTTC. This codes for CASSQDFTGPYGYTF. Recombination linked TRBV3-1 to TRBJ1-2; possibly the D gene is TRBD1, per 6 matching bases. From a lookup of the germline V gene (reference sequence), CDR1 and CDR2 are LGHDT and YNNKEL. V sheds 0 bases and J sheds 4 bases, leaving 12 bases between their ends. From the cysteine up to the phenylalanine, the CDR3 has a length of 15 residues. The only DNA kept is the CDR3, 45 bases in frame from the first base. Extended through the reference TRBV3-1 and TRBJ1-2 proteins, this CDR3 yields the full variable domain: DTAVSQTPKYLVTQMGNDKSIKCEQNLGHDTMYWYKQDSKKFLKIMFSYNNKELIINETVPNRFSPKSPDKAHLNLHINSLELGDSAVYFCASSQDFTGPYGYTFGSGTRLTVV.